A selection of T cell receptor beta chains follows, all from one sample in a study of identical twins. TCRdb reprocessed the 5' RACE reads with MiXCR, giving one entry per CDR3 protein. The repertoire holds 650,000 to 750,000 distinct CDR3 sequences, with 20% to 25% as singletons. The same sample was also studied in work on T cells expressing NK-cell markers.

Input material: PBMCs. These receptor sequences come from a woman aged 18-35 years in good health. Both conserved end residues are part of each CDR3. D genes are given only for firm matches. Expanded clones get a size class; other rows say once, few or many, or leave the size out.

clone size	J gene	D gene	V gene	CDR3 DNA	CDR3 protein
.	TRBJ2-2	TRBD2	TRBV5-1	TGCGCCAGCAGCTTTGGTAGCGGGACCTACACCGGGGAGCTGTTTTTT	CASSFGSGTYTGELFF
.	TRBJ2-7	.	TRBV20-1	TGCAGTGCTAGAGCACGGAACAACTACGAGCAGTACTTC	CSARARNNYEQYF
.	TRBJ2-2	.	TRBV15	TGTGCCACCAGCAGGGCGTGGGATTCCGGGGAGCTGTTTTTT	CATSRAWDSGELFF
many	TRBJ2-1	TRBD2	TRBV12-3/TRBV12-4	TGTGCCAGCAGTTTAAAGGGCGGGAGTAAGAATGAGCAGTTCTTC	CASSLKGGSKNEQFF
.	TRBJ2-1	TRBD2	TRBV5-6	TGTGCCAGCAGCTTCCCCGGGACTAAAAATGAGCAGTTCTTC	CASSFPGTKNEQFF
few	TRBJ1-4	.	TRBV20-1	TGCAGTGCATCGGGACGGATTAATGAAAAACTGTTTTTT	CSASGRINEKLFF
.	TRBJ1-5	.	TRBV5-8	TGTGCCAGCAGCTTGTGGAGTCAGCCCCAGCATTTT	CASSLWSQPQHF
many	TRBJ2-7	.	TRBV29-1	TGCAGCGTCCTCGGGAAGAACTTCTACGAGCAGTACTTC	CSVLGKNFYEQYF
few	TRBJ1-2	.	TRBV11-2	TGTGCCAGCAGCCAATCAAGTGGGGTGCGCTATGGCTACACCTTC	CASSQSSGVRYGYTF
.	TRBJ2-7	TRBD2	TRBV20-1	TGCAGTGCTAGTGTTGCGGGGGGCCGAAAAGAGCAGTACTTC	CSASVAGGRKEQYF
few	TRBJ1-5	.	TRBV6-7	TGTGCCAGCAGTTACCATGCCCCGAGCAATCAGCCCCAGCATTTT	CASSYHAPSNQPQHF
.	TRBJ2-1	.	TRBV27	TGTGCCAGCAGCCGAGAGGGCGCGGCCTACAATGAGCAGTTCTTC	CASSREGAAYNEQFF
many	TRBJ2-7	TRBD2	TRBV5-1	TGCGCCAGCAGCTTGGTCGGCGGGGGGCGCTCCTACGAGCAGTACTTC	CASSLVGGGRSYEQYF
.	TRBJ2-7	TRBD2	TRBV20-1	TGCAGTGCTAGACGAGCGGGGGCCCCAAATACCTACGAGCAGTACTTC	CSARRAGAPNTYEQYF
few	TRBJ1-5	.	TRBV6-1	TGTGCCAGCAGCCCCGGACAGCCTAATCAGCCCCAGCATTTT	CASSPGQPNQPQHF
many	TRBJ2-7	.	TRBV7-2	TGTGCCAGCAGTTCGAGAGGTGGGTCCTACGAGCAGTACTTC	CASSSRGGSYEQYF
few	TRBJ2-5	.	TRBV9	TGTGCCAGCAAAGGTGGCCAAGAGACCCAGTACTTC	CASKGGQETQYF
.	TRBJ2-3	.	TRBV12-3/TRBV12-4	TGTGCCAGCAGTAGGTACAGGGGAGGATCAGATACGCAGTATTTT	CASSRYRGGSDTQYF
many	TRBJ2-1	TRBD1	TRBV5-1	TGCGCCAGCTCCTCTGGGCAGGGGGCGAATGAGCAGTTCTTC	CASSSGQGANEQFF
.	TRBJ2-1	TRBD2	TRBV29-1	TGCAGCGTTGAGTGGGCGGGGGGTACGGAGCAGTTCTTC	CSVEWAGGTEQFF
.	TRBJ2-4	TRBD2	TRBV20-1	TGCAGTGCTAGAGCGGGAGGATCCAAAAACATTCAGTACTTC	CSARAGGSKNIQYF
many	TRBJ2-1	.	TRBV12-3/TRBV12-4	.	CASSFWRGNEQFF
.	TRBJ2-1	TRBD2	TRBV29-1	TGCAGCGTGAAGCGGGAGGGCTGGGAGCAGTTCTTC	CSVKREGWEQFF
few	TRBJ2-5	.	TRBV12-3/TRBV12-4	TGTGCCAGCAGTTTAATGTGGGGCTTCCAAGAGACCCAGTACTTC	CASSLMWGFQETQYF
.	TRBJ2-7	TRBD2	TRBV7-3	TGTGCCAGCAGCTTCGGGGGGGGGGACGAGCAGTACTTC	CASSFGGGDEQYF
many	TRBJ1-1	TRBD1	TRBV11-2	TGTGCCAGCAGCTTAGTCCCGGCTCAGGGGGCCGCTGAAGCTTTCTTT	CASSLVPAQGAAEAFF
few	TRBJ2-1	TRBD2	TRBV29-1	TGCAGCGCGGGAGGACTAGCGGGGGGGAGCTCCTACAATGAGCAGTTCTTC	CSAGGLAGGSSYNEQFF
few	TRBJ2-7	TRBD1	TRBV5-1	TGCGCCAGCAGCTCTCGAGACAGGGTACAGAACTACGAGCAGTACTTC	CASSSRDRVQNYEQYF
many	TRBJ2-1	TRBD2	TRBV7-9	TGTGCCAGCAGCTCTCAGCGACTAGCGAGCGACAATGAGCAGTTCTTC	CASSSQRLASDNEQFF